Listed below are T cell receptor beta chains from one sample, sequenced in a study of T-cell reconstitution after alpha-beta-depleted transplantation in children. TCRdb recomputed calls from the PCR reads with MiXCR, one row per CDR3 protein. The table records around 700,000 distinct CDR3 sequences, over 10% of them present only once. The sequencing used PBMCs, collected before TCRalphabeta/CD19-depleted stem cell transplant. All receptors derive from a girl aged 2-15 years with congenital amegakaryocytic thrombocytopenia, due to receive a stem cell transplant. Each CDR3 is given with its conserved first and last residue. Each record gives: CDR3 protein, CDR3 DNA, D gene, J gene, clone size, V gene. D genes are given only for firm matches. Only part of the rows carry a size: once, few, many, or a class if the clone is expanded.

cdr3_aa: CSVGQGKRTGELFF; cdr3_nt: TGCAGCGTTGGACAGGGAAAACGGACCGGGGAGCTGTTTTTT; d_call: TRBD1; j_call: TRBJ2-2; clone_size: many; v_call: TRBV29-1
cdr3_aa: CASSLEASGNQPQHF; cdr3_nt: TGCGCAAGCAGCTTGGAAGCGTCAGGCAATCAGCCCCAGCATTTT; d_call: -; j_call: TRBJ1-5; clone_size: few; v_call: TRBV5-1
cdr3_aa: CASSSRLAVSYNEQFF; cdr3_nt: TGTGCCAGCAGCTCGAGACTAGCGGTCTCCTACAATGAGCAGTTCTTC; d_call: TRBD2; j_call: TRBJ2-1; clone_size: few; v_call: TRBV7-2
cdr3_aa: CAISTSGSVHEQYF; cdr3_nt: TGTGCCATCAGCACTAGCGGGAGTGTCCACGAGCAGTACTTC; d_call: TRBD2; j_call: TRBJ2-7; clone_size: many; v_call: TRBV10-3
cdr3_aa: CASSLRQGPAGANVLTF; cdr3_nt: TGTGCCAGCAGCTTACGACAGGGTCCTGCTGGGGCCAACGTCCTGACTTTC; d_call: TRBD1; j_call: TRBJ2-6; clone_size: few; v_call: TRBV7-3
cdr3_aa: CSVVHRVGYEQYF; cdr3_nt: TGCAGCGTTGTTCACCGGGTGGGGTACGAGCAGTACTTC; d_call: -; j_call: TRBJ2-7; clone_size: many; v_call: TRBV29-1
cdr3_aa: CASSLTPGGGTDTQYF; cdr3_nt: TGTGCCAGCAGCTTAACGCCAGGGGGGGGCACAGATACGCAGTATTTT; d_call: -; j_call: TRBJ2-3; clone_size: many; v_call: TRBV7-3
cdr3_aa: CSATGTAYPDEQFF; cdr3_nt: TGCAGTGCTACCGGGACGGCCTACCCAGATGAGCAGTTCTTC; d_call: -; j_call: TRBJ2-1; clone_size: -; v_call: TRBV20-1
cdr3_aa: CASCQDTPLPGQSHQPQHF; cdr3_nt: TGTGCCTCCTGCCAAGACACCCCTCTCCCGGGACAGTCACATCAGCCCCAGCATTTT; d_call: TRBD1; j_call: TRBJ1-5; clone_size: -; v_call: TRBV3-1
cdr3_aa: CASSGPGYEQYF; cdr3_nt: TGCGCCAGCAGTGGCCCGGGGTACGAGCAGTACTTC; d_call: -; j_call: TRBJ2-7; clone_size: few; v_call: TRBV10-2
cdr3_aa: CASRQILGADYNEQFF; cdr3_nt: TGTGCCAGCAGACAAATCCTCGGGGCAGACTACAATGAGCAGTTCTTC; d_call: -; j_call: TRBJ2-1; clone_size: many; v_call: TRBV12-3/TRBV12-4
cdr3_aa: CASSQRGRTFF; cdr3_nt: TGTGCCAGCAGCCAACGCGGGAGGACTTTCTTT; d_call: -; j_call: TRBJ1-1; clone_size: few; v_call: TRBV3-1
cdr3_aa: CSASTGLNTEAFF; cdr3_nt: TGCAGTGCTAGTACAGGGCTTAACACTGAAGCTTTCTTT; d_call: -; j_call: TRBJ1-1; clone_size: many; v_call: TRBV20-1
cdr3_aa: CASSPEYQETQYF; cdr3_nt: TGTGCCAGCAGTCCAGAGTACCAAGAGACCCAGTACTTC; d_call: -; j_call: TRBJ2-5; clone_size: many; v_call: TRBV12-3/TRBV12-4
cdr3_aa: CSARVWNRYPYEQYF; cdr3_nt: TGCAGTGCTAGAGTTTGGAACCGATACCCATACGAGCAGTACTTC; d_call: -; j_call: TRBJ2-7; clone_size: many; v_call: TRBV20-1
cdr3_aa: CASSLDRNWDTEAFF; cdr3_nt: TGTGCCAGCAGCCTGGACAGAAACTGGGACACTGAAGCTTTCTTT; d_call: -; j_call: TRBJ1-1; clone_size: many; v_call: TRBV5-8
cdr3_aa: CASSLIGLAAQGEQFF; cdr3_nt: TGTGCCAGCAGTTTAATTGGACTAGCGGCACAGGGTGAGCAGTTCTTC; d_call: TRBD2; j_call: TRBJ2-1; clone_size: many; v_call: TRBV12-3/TRBV12-4
cdr3_aa: CSARETGLAGNYNEQFF; cdr3_nt: TGCAGTGCTAGAGAGACAGGACTAGCGGGAAACTACAATGAGCAGTTCTTC; d_call: TRBD2; j_call: TRBJ2-1; clone_size: many; v_call: TRBV20-1
cdr3_aa: CSASDLAGVLGNEQFF; cdr3_nt: TGCAGTGCTTCTGATCTAGCGGGAGTATTAGGCAATGAGCAGTTCTTC; d_call: TRBD2; j_call: TRBJ2-1; clone_size: many; v_call: TRBV20-1
cdr3_aa: CASRVVVSGQETQYF; cdr3_nt: TGCGCCAGCAGGGTGGTTGTGTCCGGTCAAGAGACCCAGTACTTC; d_call: -; j_call: TRBJ2-5; clone_size: -; v_call: TRBV5-1
cdr3_aa: CASSFWTGPNQPQHF; cdr3_nt: TGTGCCAGCAGCTTTTGGACAGGGCCCAATCAGCCCCAGCATTTT; d_call: TRBD1; j_call: TRBJ1-5; clone_size: many; v_call: TRBV5-5
cdr3_aa: CASSPFPRGGYTF; cdr3_nt: TGTGCCAGCAGCCCGTTCCCTCGCGGTGGCTACACCTTC; d_call: -; j_call: TRBJ1-2; clone_size: many; v_call: TRBV7-2
cdr3_aa: CASSLGLAGVYRELFF; cdr3_nt: TGTGCCAGCAGCCTTGGACTAGCGGGAGTTTATAGGGAGCTGTTTTTT; d_call: TRBD2; j_call: TRBJ2-2; clone_size: many; v_call: TRBV12-3/TRBV12-4
cdr3_aa: CASSQQGLDGYTF; cdr3_nt: TGTGCCAGCAGCCAACAGGGGTTGGATGGCTACACCTTC; d_call: TRBD1; j_call: TRBJ1-2; clone_size: -; v_call: TRBV7-8
cdr3_aa: CASSLQPTGDRQYF; cdr3_nt: TGTGCCAGCAGTCTCCAGCCCACAGGGGATCGGCAGTACTTC; d_call: TRBD1; j_call: TRBJ2-7; clone_size: -; v_call: TRBV27
cdr3_aa: CSARRGSNQPQHF; cdr3_nt: TGCAGTGCTAGAAGGGGGAGCAATCAGCCCCAGCATTTT; d_call: -; j_call: TRBJ1-5; clone_size: -; v_call: TRBV20-1
cdr3_aa: CSVGRANTEAFF; cdr3_nt: TGCAGCGTAGGACGGGCGAACACTGAAGCTTTCTTT; d_call: -; j_call: TRBJ1-1; clone_size: -; v_call: TRBV29-1
cdr3_aa: CASSLDPAGGRYNEQFF; cdr3_nt: TGCGCCAGCAGCTTGGATCCGGCGGGTGGGAGGTACAATGAGCAGTTCTTC; d_call: -; j_call: TRBJ2-1; clone_size: few; v_call: TRBV5-1
cdr3_aa: CASSLVPQSEKLFF; cdr3_nt: TGCGCCAGCAGCTTGGTCCCCCAATCGGAAAAACTGTTTTTT; d_call: -; j_call: TRBJ1-4; clone_size: many; v_call: TRBV5-1
cdr3_aa: CASSRVPPDTQYF; cdr3_nt: TGTGCCAGCAGCCGCGTTCCCCCAGATACGCAGTATTTT; d_call: -; j_call: TRBJ2-3; clone_size: -; v_call: TRBV14
cdr3_aa: CSARDRGVGAYTGELFF; cdr3_nt: TGCAGTGCTAGAGATAGGGGAGTAGGGGCTTACACCGGGGAGCTGTTTTTT; d_call: -; j_call: TRBJ2-2; clone_size: few; v_call: TRBV20-1
cdr3_aa: CASSSRGQGANEKLFF; cdr3_nt: TGTGCCAGCAGTTCCCGTGGACAGGGGGCTAACGAAAAACTGTTTTTT; d_call: TRBD1; j_call: TRBJ1-4; clone_size: many; v_call: TRBV27
cdr3_aa: CASKTGQGRNFF; cdr3_nt: TGTGCCAGCAAAACGGGACAGGGTCGAAACTTCTTC; d_call: TRBD1; j_call: TRBJ1-2; clone_size: few; v_call: TRBV12-3/TRBV12-4
cdr3_aa: CASSLAPRAGGLAYNEQFF; cdr3_nt: TGTGCCAGCAGCTTGGCTCCAAGGGCGGGAGGCCTAGCCTACAATGAGCAGTTCTTC; d_call: TRBD2; j_call: TRBJ2-1; clone_size: -; v_call: TRBV5-4
cdr3_aa: CSARDQRAGLPGSTDAQYF; cdr3_nt: TGCAGTGCTAGAGATCAAAGAGCGGGACTACCCGGTAGCACAGATGCGCAGTATTTT; d_call: TRBD2; j_call: TRBJ2-3; clone_size: -; v_call: TRBV20-1
cdr3_aa: CSAGEENTEAFF; cdr3_nt: TGCAGTGCCGGAGAAGAGAACACTGAAGCTTTCTTT; d_call: -; j_call: TRBJ1-1; clone_size: many; v_call: TRBV20-1
cdr3_aa: CASSSPGQRYEQYF; cdr3_nt: TGCGCCAGCAGCTCTCCGGGACAGCGATACGAGCAGTACTTC; d_call: TRBD1; j_call: TRBJ2-7; clone_size: -; v_call: TRBV5-1
cdr3_aa: CASSLNGHQGETQYF; cdr3_nt: TGTGCCAGCAGTTTAAACGGACACCAGGGGGAGACCCAGTACTTC; d_call: -; j_call: TRBJ2-5; clone_size: many; v_call: TRBV27
cdr3_aa: CAISNRTRNLETQYF; cdr3_nt: TGTGCCATCAGTAACCGGACCCGGAACCTGGAGACCCAGTACTTC; d_call: -; j_call: TRBJ2-5; clone_size: -; v_call: TRBV10-3
cdr3_aa: CASRGSWTGSPHDTQYF; cdr3_nt: TGTGCCAGCAGGGGGTCTTGGACAGGGTCCCCCCATGATACGCAGTATTTT; d_call: TRBD1; j_call: TRBJ2-3; clone_size: -; v_call: TRBV2
cdr3_aa: CASSLERKGADTQYF; cdr3_nt: TGTGCCAGCAGCTTGGAGCGCAAGGGGGCAGATACGCAGTATTTT; d_call: -; j_call: TRBJ2-3; clone_size: -; v_call: TRBV5-5
cdr3_aa: CASSLGTSGRVEQFF; cdr3_nt: TGTGCCAGCAGTTTGGGGACTAGCGGGAGAGTTGAGCAGTTCTTC; d_call: TRBD2; j_call: TRBJ2-1; clone_size: few; v_call: TRBV28
cdr3_aa: CSVPQGTGELFF; cdr3_nt: TGCAGCGTTCCCCAGGGGACCGGGGAGCTGTTTTTT; d_call: -; j_call: TRBJ2-2; clone_size: many; v_call: TRBV29-1
cdr3_aa: CASSRVRLNTGELFF; cdr3_nt: TGTGCCAGCAGCCGAGTGCGGCTGAACACCGGGGAGCTGTTTTTT; d_call: -; j_call: TRBJ2-2; clone_size: -; v_call: TRBV3-1
cdr3_aa: CSVGADGEQYF; cdr3_nt: TGCAGCGTGGGGGCCGACGGCGAGCAGTACTTC; d_call: -; j_call: TRBJ2-7; clone_size: few; v_call: TRBV29-1
cdr3_aa: CSARDLAGSGEQYF; cdr3_nt: TGCAGTGCTAGAGATCTAGCGGGATCGGGGGAGCAGTACTTC; d_call: TRBD2; j_call: TRBJ2-7; clone_size: few; v_call: TRBV20-1
cdr3_aa: CASAAVAEDSYNEQFF; cdr3_nt: TGCGCCAGCGCCGCGGTAGCGGAAGACTCCTACAATGAGCAGTTCTTC; d_call: -; j_call: TRBJ2-1; clone_size: -; v_call: TRBV10-1
cdr3_aa: CASSSPTTSGRAYEQYF; cdr3_nt: TGTGCCAGCAGCTCGCCAACTACTAGCGGGAGGGCCTACGAGCAGTACTTC; d_call: TRBD2; j_call: TRBJ2-7; clone_size: -; v_call: TRBV12-3/TRBV12-4
cdr3_aa: CASSSSGTESSYNEQFF; cdr3_nt: TGTGCCAGCAGCTCCTCCGGGACGGAGAGCTCCTACAATGAGCAGTTCTTC; d_call: -; j_call: TRBJ2-1; clone_size: few; v_call: TRBV5-5
cdr3_aa: CSARWASGSKDEQFF; cdr3_nt: TGCAGTGCTAGGTGGGCTAGCGGGAGCAAAGATGAGCAGTTCTTC; d_call: TRBD2; j_call: TRBJ2-1; clone_size: once; v_call: TRBV20-1
cdr3_aa: CSAPAIFQETQYF; cdr3_nt: TGCAGTGCCCCCGCCATTTTCCAAGAGACCCAGTACTTC; d_call: -; j_call: TRBJ2-5; clone_size: few; v_call: TRBV20-1
cdr3_aa: CASSAGYEQFF; cdr3_nt: TGTGCCAGCAGTGCCGGTTATGAGCAGTTCTTC; d_call: -; j_call: TRBJ2-1; clone_size: -; v_call: TRBV9
cdr3_aa: CASSLPVGSERETQYF; cdr3_nt: TGTGCCAGCTCACTCCCCGTGGGTAGCGAGCGGGAGACCCAGTACTTC; d_call: -; j_call: TRBJ2-5; clone_size: few; v_call: TRBV18
cdr3_aa: CSATPTAGGDTGELFF; cdr3_nt: TGCAGTGCCACCCCTACGGCGGGAGGGGACACCGGGGAGCTGTTTTTT; d_call: TRBD2; j_call: TRBJ2-2; clone_size: -; v_call: TRBV20-1
cdr3_aa: CASSQGRGRGDTGELFF; cdr3_nt: TGCGCCAGCAGCCAAGGGCGGGGCAGGGGAGACACCGGGGAGCTGTTTTTT; d_call: -; j_call: TRBJ2-2; clone_size: -; v_call: TRBV4-1